This TCR beta chain was profiled in a study of beta chain features in type 1 diabetes. Study in general: Healthy donors and patients showed comparable age, gender and cell yields.

Findings of the study overall: Shorter templates might be favored by PCR, and equally so in patients and in controls. A moderate, significant TCRB CDR3 shortening appeared in type 1 diabetes across four CD4+ subsets.

For this clone: What it recognizes is unknown. Other DNA sequences of this sample code for an identical CDR3.

Sampling consisted of one heparinised blood draw per donor, averaging roughly 100 mL. Sorted cells reached over 95% purity in every population. The authors reverse transcribed all of the isolated RNA, so sequencing captured expressed TCRB transcripts. Sequenced by immunoSEQ multiplex PCR; TCRdb stores in-frame clones only, minus some. The sample consists of under 250,000 clones, about 15% of them appearing once. The CDR3 totals 13 residues. Germline V CDR1 and CDR2: SGHRS, YFSETQ. Trimming removed 3 bases at V and 1 base at J, with 7 bases between. Sequences were obtained from naive CD4+ T cells from blood. The TCR was taken from a man between 25 and 39 years old with type 1 diabetes. This chain connects TRBV5-1 to TRBJ1-1, with D perhaps TRBD1 (5 bases). The CDR3 DNA reads as TGCGCCAGCAGCTCGCAGGGGAACACTGAAGCTTTCTTT. This gives the protein CASSSQGNTEAFF.